This is a list of T cell receptor beta chains from one sample in a study of T cell responses to AZD1222 COVID-19 vaccine. Only in-frame clones appear in the TCRdb table, and some are missing; sequencing was by immunoSEQ multiplex PCR. The data contain about 110,000 clones, roughly 90% of them singletons. Sequencing was performed on peripheral blood, taken on day 0 of AZD1222 vaccination. The receptors derive from an adult in good health. Both conserved end residues are part of each CDR3. The order of the fields is J gene, clone size, CDR3 length, V gene, D gene, CDR3 DNA, CDR3 protein. D genes are given only for firm matches. Clone size is shown for a subset of rows, as once, few, many or a class of expanded clone.

j_gene: TRBJ1-5; abundance: -; len: 15; v_gene: TRBV3-1/TRBV3-2; d_gene: -; CDR3nt: TGTGCCAGCAGCCCACAGCGTGTTGAGGGTCAGCCCCAGCATTTT; CDR3aa: CASSPQRVEGQPQHF
j_gene: TRBJ2-5; abundance: -; len: 13; v_gene: TRBV7-9; d_gene: -; CDR3nt: TGTGCCAGCAGTCCGTTAGAGTGGGAGACCCAGTACTTC; CDR3aa: CASSPLEWETQYF
j_gene: TRBJ2-7; abundance: -; len: 14; v_gene: TRBV7-3; d_gene: TRBD1; CDR3nt: TGTGCCAGCAGTCCCGGGACAGAACCCTACGAGCAGTACTTC; CDR3aa: CASSPGTEPYEQYF
j_gene: TRBJ1-1; abundance: -; len: 12; v_gene: TRBV23-1; d_gene: -; CDR3nt: TGCGCCAGCAGTCCGACACCCGAGCGCGCTTTCTTT; CDR3aa: CASSPTPERAFF
j_gene: TRBJ2-7; abundance: -; len: 15; v_gene: TRBV5-6; d_gene: -; CDR3nt: TGTGCCAGCAGCTTGGAATGGCAGGGGAATTACGAGCAGTACTTC; CDR3aa: CASSLEWQGNYEQYF
j_gene: TRBJ2-2; abundance: -; len: 13; v_gene: TRBV5-1; d_gene: -; CDR3nt: TGCGCCAGCAGAGAAGGTGTCACCGGGGAGCTGTTTTTT; CDR3aa: CASREGVTGELFF
j_gene: TRBJ1-5; abundance: -; len: 14; v_gene: TRBV7-9; d_gene: TRBD1; CDR3nt: TGTGCCAGCAGCGGGGGACAGGGGCACCAGCCCCAGCATTTT; CDR3aa: CASSGGQGHQPQHF
j_gene: TRBJ1-3; abundance: -; len: 15; v_gene: TRBV7-8; d_gene: -; CDR3nt: TGTGCCAGCAGCCTAGATGTCGGAAGGGGAAACACCATATATTTT; CDR3aa: CASSLDVGRGNTIYF
j_gene: TRBJ1-1; abundance: -; len: 14; v_gene: TRBV10-3; d_gene: -; CDR3nt: TGTGCCATCAGTGATCTGGGGCATAACCGTGAAGCTTTCTTT; CDR3aa: CAISDLGHNREAFF
j_gene: TRBJ2-7; abundance: -; len: 16; v_gene: TRBV3-1/TRBV3-2; d_gene: -; CDR3nt: TGTGCCAGCAGCCAAGATCGACTAGTCGGCTCCTACGAGCAGTACTTC; CDR3aa: CASSQDRLVGSYEQYF
j_gene: TRBJ2-2; abundance: -; len: 15; v_gene: TRBV7-3; d_gene: -; CDR3nt: TGTGCCAGCAGTGTGGGGTCCAACCCCACCGGGGAGCTGTTTTTT; CDR3aa: CASSVGSNPTGELFF
j_gene: TRBJ2-7; abundance: -; len: 12; v_gene: TRBV28; d_gene: -; CDR3nt: TGTGCCAGCAGCCTTACAACCTACGAGCAGTACTTC; CDR3aa: CASSLTTYEQYF
j_gene: TRBJ2-7; abundance: -; len: 11; v_gene: TRBV20-1; d_gene: -; CDR3nt: TGCAGTGCTAGTCGCGATATCGAGCAGTACTTC; CDR3aa: CSASRDIEQYF
j_gene: TRBJ1-1; abundance: -; len: 12; v_gene: TRBV28; d_gene: -; CDR3nt: TGTGCCAGCAGCGGCGGGGCTCGAGCCGCTTTCTTT; CDR3aa: CASSGGARAAFF
j_gene: TRBJ1-4; abundance: -; len: 14; v_gene: TRBV6-5; d_gene: -; CDR3nt: TGTGCCAGCAAGGGGCAGGGAACTAATGAAAAACTGTTTTTT; CDR3aa: CASKGQGTNEKLFF
j_gene: TRBJ2-1; abundance: -; len: 12; v_gene: TRBV24-1; d_gene: -; CDR3nt: TGTGCCACCAGTGAAAGGGGACTGAAGCAGTTCTTC; CDR3aa: CATSERGLKQFF
j_gene: TRBJ1-1; abundance: once; len: 18; v_gene: TRBV7-8; d_gene: -; CDR3nt: TGTGCCAGCAGCTTATTGGGGCAAACCGGGACGGTGAACACTGAAGCTTTCTTT; CDR3aa: CASSLLGQTGTVNTEAFF
j_gene: TRBJ1-5; abundance: -; len: 14; v_gene: TRBV19; d_gene: -; CDR3nt: TGTGCCAGTGAGGAGGCAGGGATCAATCAGCCCCAGCATTTT; CDR3aa: CASEEAGINQPQHF
j_gene: TRBJ1-3; abundance: -; len: 16; v_gene: TRBV5-1; d_gene: -; CDR3nt: TGCGCCAGCAGCGCTCGACAGGTTAACTCTGGAAACACCATATATTTT; CDR3aa: CASSARQVNSGNTIYF
j_gene: TRBJ2-1; abundance: once; len: 14; v_gene: TRBV7-2; d_gene: -; CDR3nt: TGTGCCAGCAGCTTAGGATCCCACGTAGGGGAGCAGTTCTTC; CDR3aa: CASSLGSHVGEQFF
j_gene: TRBJ1-3; abundance: -; len: 15; v_gene: TRBV7-2; d_gene: -; CDR3nt: TGTGCCAGCAGCTTAGAGGGTTACTCTGGAAACACCATATATTTT; CDR3aa: CASSLEGYSGNTIYF
j_gene: TRBJ1-1; abundance: -; len: 13; v_gene: TRBV5-1; d_gene: -; CDR3nt: TGCGCCAGCAGCTTGATTCCGGCGACTGAAGCTTTCTTT; CDR3aa: CASSLIPATEAFF
j_gene: TRBJ2-7; abundance: -; len: 14; v_gene: TRBV6-1; d_gene: -; CDR3nt: TGTGCCAGCAGTGACCGGACCACCTCCTACGAGCAGTACTTC; CDR3aa: CASSDRTTSYEQYF
j_gene: TRBJ1-4; abundance: once; len: 13; v_gene: TRBV11-2; d_gene: TRBD1; CDR3nt: TGTGCCAGCAGGGGGACAGTATATGAAAAACTGTTTTTT; CDR3aa: CASRGTVYEKLFF
j_gene: TRBJ1-2; abundance: -; len: 15; v_gene: TRBV7-9; d_gene: -; CDR3nt: TGTGCCAGCAGCCCCGACAGTGCAGTGGTCTATGGCTACACCTTC; CDR3aa: CASSPDSAVVYGYTF
j_gene: TRBJ2-5; abundance: -; len: 14; v_gene: TRBV7-6; d_gene: -; CDR3nt: TGTGCCAGCAGAACCTACAGGGGGGGAGAGACCCAGTACTTC; CDR3aa: CASRTYRGGETQYF
j_gene: TRBJ2-1; abundance: -; len: 15; v_gene: TRBV2; d_gene: -; CDR3nt: TGTGCCAGCAGGCAGGACGTGAGCTCCTACAATGAGCAGTTCTTC; CDR3aa: CASRQDVSSYNEQFF
j_gene: TRBJ2-1; abundance: once; len: 15; v_gene: TRBV10-1; d_gene: TRBD2; CDR3nt: TGCGCCAGCAGTGAGGGCGGGAGCGGAGGGGATGAGCAGTTCTTC; CDR3aa: CASSEGGSGGDEQFF
j_gene: TRBJ1-5; abundance: once; len: 17; v_gene: TRBV6-2/TRBV6-3; d_gene: -; CDR3nt: TGTGCCAGCAGTTATCCCAGGGGCAACTCCTACAATCAGCCCCAGCATTTT; CDR3aa: CASSYPRGNSYNQPQHF
j_gene: TRBJ1-1; abundance: -; len: 13; v_gene: TRBV6-5; d_gene: -; CDR3nt: TGTGCCACCCTCCGGGGGGTTCCCACTGAAGCTTTCTTT; CDR3aa: CATLRGVPTEAFF
j_gene: TRBJ2-3; abundance: -; len: 15; v_gene: TRBV5-1; d_gene: -; CDR3nt: TGCGCCAGCAGCGACGCCCGGAGTGGCACAGATACGCAGTATTTT; CDR3aa: CASSDARSGTDTQYF
j_gene: TRBJ1-5; abundance: -; len: 14; v_gene: TRBV18; d_gene: -; CDR3nt: TGTGCCAGCTCACCCGCGGGGCACGATCAGCCCCAGCATTTT; CDR3aa: CASSPAGHDQPQHF
j_gene: TRBJ1-2; abundance: -; len: 15; v_gene: TRBV6-2/TRBV6-3; d_gene: TRBD1; CDR3nt: TGTGCCAGCAGCCCTCCGGGACAGCAATTCTATGGCTACACCTTC; CDR3aa: CASSPPGQQFYGYTF
j_gene: TRBJ1-3; abundance: -; len: 17; v_gene: TRBV28; d_gene: TRBD1; CDR3nt: TGTGCCAGCAGGAGACCGGGACAGGACTTCTCTGGAAACACCATATATTTT; CDR3aa: CASRRPGQDFSGNTIYF
j_gene: TRBJ1-2; abundance: once; len: 15; v_gene: TRBV4-1; d_gene: -; CDR3nt: TGCGCCAGCAGCCAAGATCGAGAGGGGAACTATGGCTACACCTTC; CDR3aa: CASSQDREGNYGYTF
j_gene: TRBJ2-2; abundance: -; len: 14; v_gene: TRBV2; d_gene: -; CDR3nt: TGTGCCAGCAGCGCGGACCTAAAAGCCGGGGAGCTGTTTTTT; CDR3aa: CASSADLKAGELFF
j_gene: TRBJ1-6; abundance: -; len: 14; v_gene: TRBV28; d_gene: TRBD1; CDR3nt: TGTGCCAGCAGGCCGGGACAGTATAATTCACCCCTCCACTTT; CDR3aa: CASRPGQYNSPLHF
j_gene: TRBJ1-2; abundance: -; len: 14; v_gene: TRBV5-1; d_gene: -; CDR3nt: TGCGCCAGCAACCCAGACTGGCAGGGAGGTGGCTACACCTTC; CDR3aa: CASNPDWQGGGYTF
j_gene: TRBJ2-3; abundance: -; len: 15; v_gene: TRBV13; d_gene: TRBD1; CDR3nt: TGTGCCAGCAGTTGGACAGGGGGAATCACAGATACGCAGTATTTT; CDR3aa: CASSWTGGITDTQYF
j_gene: TRBJ2-3; abundance: -; len: 14; v_gene: TRBV15; d_gene: -; CDR3nt: TGTGCCACCAGATGGACCACAGCCACAGATACGCAGTATTTT; CDR3aa: CATRWTTATDTQYF
j_gene: TRBJ2-1; abundance: -; len: 18; v_gene: TRBV11-2; d_gene: -; CDR3nt: TGTGCCAGCAGCCCTGCAGCCATGCAAATCCTCTCCTACAATGAGCAGTTCTTC; CDR3aa: CASSPAAMQILSYNEQFF
j_gene: TRBJ1-6; abundance: -; len: 16; v_gene: TRBV6-5; d_gene: TRBD1; CDR3nt: TGTGCCAGCAGTTACTCTAGCGGACAGGGAAGTTCACCCCTCCACTTT; CDR3aa: CASSYSSGQGSSPLHF
j_gene: TRBJ2-3; abundance: -; len: 15; v_gene: TRBV18; d_gene: -; CDR3nt: TGTGCCAGCTCACCAGGGGGACTTCGCACAGATACGCAGTATTTT; CDR3aa: CASSPGGLRTDTQYF
j_gene: TRBJ1-1; abundance: -; len: 16; v_gene: TRBV6-5; d_gene: -; CDR3nt: TGTGCCAGCAGTTACACCCTCGGGGTGGGGATCACTGAAGCTTTCTTT; CDR3aa: CASSYTLGVGITEAFF
j_gene: TRBJ2-1; abundance: -; len: 15; v_gene: TRBV6-5; d_gene: -; CDR3nt: TGTGCCAGCAGTTACTCTTCCACCTCCTACAATGAGCAGTTCTTC; CDR3aa: CASSYSSTSYNEQFF
j_gene: TRBJ2-1; abundance: -; len: 15; v_gene: TRBV28; d_gene: TRBD1; CDR3nt: TGTGCCAGCAGTCAAGCCGGGACAGGGACCCATGAGCAGTTCTTC; CDR3aa: CASSQAGTGTHEQFF
j_gene: TRBJ1-6; abundance: -; len: 14; v_gene: TRBV15; d_gene: -; CDR3nt: TGTGCCACCAGCAGGAGTGAAGATAATTCACCCCTCCACTTT; CDR3aa: CATSRSEDNSPLHF
j_gene: TRBJ1-5; abundance: -; len: 15; v_gene: TRBV19; d_gene: TRBD1; CDR3nt: TGTGCCAGTAGTCTGGGGACAGGGGACAATCAGCCCCAGCATTTT; CDR3aa: CASSLGTGDNQPQHF